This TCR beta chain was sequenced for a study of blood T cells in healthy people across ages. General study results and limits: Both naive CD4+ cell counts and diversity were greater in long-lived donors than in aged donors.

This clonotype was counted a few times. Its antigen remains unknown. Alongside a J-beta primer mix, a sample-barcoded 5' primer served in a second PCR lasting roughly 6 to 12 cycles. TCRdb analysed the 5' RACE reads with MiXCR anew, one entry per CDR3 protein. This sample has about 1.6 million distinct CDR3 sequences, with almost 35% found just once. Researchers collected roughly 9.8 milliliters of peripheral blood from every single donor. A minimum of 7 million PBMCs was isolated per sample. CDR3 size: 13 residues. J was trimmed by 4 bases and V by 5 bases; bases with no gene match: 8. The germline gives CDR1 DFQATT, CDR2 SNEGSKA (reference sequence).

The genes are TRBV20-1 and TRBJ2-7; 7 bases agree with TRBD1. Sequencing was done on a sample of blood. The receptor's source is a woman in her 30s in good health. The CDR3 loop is CSAPDRMPYEQYF. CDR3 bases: TGCAGTGCTCCGGACAGGATGCCATACGAGCAGTACTTC.